The 15 T cell receptor beta chains reported below all come from one sample, sequenced in a study of shared clonotypes between healthy human individuals. The table came from immunoSEQ multiplex PCR; TCRdb's copy has only in-frame clones and leaves some out. The data show hundreds of thousands of clones, around 72% seen once. Material: memory CD4+ T cells sorted from blood. Subset described: CD45RA-negative fraction. The receptors were gathered from a woman aged 30 to 39 in good health.

The chain employs TRBV7-9 and TRBJ2-7; D possibly corresponds to TRBD2 (6 bases). The germline CDR1 and CDR2 sequences are SEHNR and FQNEAQ (reference sequence). The CDR3 is 14 amino acids. V lost 4 bases, J lost 0 bases, and 10 bases lay in between. The CDR3, as DNA: TGTGCCAGCAGCTCTTTAGCGGCCTCCTACGAGCAGTACTTC. Translated: CASSSLAASYEQYF.

J is TRBJ1-1 and V is TRBV4-1; no definite D call. Trimming stripped 0 bases from V and 0 bases from J, with 5 bases between. CDR1 MGHRA and CDR2 YSYEKL come from the germline V gene. The CDR3 has 14 amino acids. DNA for the CDR3: TGCGCCAGCAGCCAAGAGTGGATGAACACTGAAGCTTTCTTT. It translates to CASSQEWMNTEAFF.

The chain recombines TRBV29-1 with TRBJ2-5, with 9 bases that match TRBD1. The closer fit of TRBJ2-7 to the DNA end suggests the J call may be wrong. The CDR3 is 13 amino acids. The germline gives CDR1 SQVTM, CDR2 ANQGSEA. The CDR3 sequence: CSVGRQGAYEQYF. CDR3 sequence (DNA): TGCAGCGTTGGGCGACAGGGGGCCTACGAGCAGTACTTC.

This clone was seen more than once but under ten times. The CDR3 sequence: CASTRTLDAYGYTF. The CDR3, as DNA: TGTGCCAGCACCCGAACGCTTGATGCCTATGGCTACACCTTC. The rearrangement links TRBV5-8 to TRBJ1-2; D is unclear. CDR1 and CDR2 from the germline V gene are SGHTS and YDEGEE. Trimming cost V 6 bases and J 4 bases, with 16 bases left between them. The CDR3 extends over 14 amino acids.

This chain connects TRBV5-1 to TRBJ2-3, with 7 bases aligning to TRBD2. The CDR3 is 18 residues long. V trimming: 0 bases; J trimming: 2 bases; junction bases outside the gene matches: 12. Germline CDR1 SGHRS, CDR2 YFSETQ. This chain's CDR3 is CASSLEVSRREFTDTQYF. The CDR3 coding sequence is TGCGCCAGCAGCTTGGAGGTTTCCCGGCGGGAGTTCACAGATACGCAGTATTTT.

The genes are TRBV7-2 and TRBJ1-5; D remains unclear. The CDR3 has 15 amino acids. The V gene lost 5 bases and the J gene lost 4 bases, with 15 bases spanning the gap. CDR1 and CDR2 (germline): SGHTA, FQGNSA. The CDR3 region has the DNA TGTGCCAGCAGCAAGAACAGCTTACTAAATCAGCCCCAGCATTTT. Its translation: CASSKNSLLNQPQHF.

The genes are TRBV28 and TRBJ2-1, with D possibly being TRBD1 (5 bases). This CDR3 comprises 11 residues. From germline, CDR1 is MDHEN and CDR2 SYDVKM. Trimming cost V 6 bases and J 6 bases, with 6 bases left between them. The chain's CDR3 is CASRTVNEQFF. The CDR3, as DNA: TGTGCCAGCAGGACAGTCAATGAGCAGTTCTTC.

V and J are TRBV4-1 and TRBJ1-1, with 7 bases fitting TRBD1. The CDR3 spans 16 residues. V was pared by 0 bases and J by 5 bases, with 9 bases of the junction left unmatched. Germline V gene lookup returns CDR1 MGHRA and CDR2 YSYEKL. The CDR3 loop reads CASSQEKRQGSTEAFF. The CDR3 nucleotides read TGCGCCAGCAGCCAAGAGAAGCGACAGGGAAGTACTGAAGCTTTCTTT.

This chain joins TRBV7-8 and TRBJ1-5, with TRBD1 identical over 9 bases. CDR1 and CDR2 (germline): SGHVS, FQNEAQ. V lost 5 bases and J lost 5; bases outside the gene matches: 10. The CDR3 is 16 residues long. DNA for the CDR3: TGTGCCAGCAGCCTAGAGGGGACAGGGAACTATCAGCCCCAGCATTTT. This encodes CASSLEGTGNYQPQHF.

The genes are TRBV27 and TRBJ2-5; 7 positions match TRBD1. Per the germline V gene, CDR1 is MNHEY and CDR2 is SMNVEV (reference sequence). The CDR3 covers 15 residues. V gave up 4 bases and J gave up 2 bases; unmatched junction bases: 7. CDR3 coding DNA: TGTGCCAGCAGTTCGAGCCAGACAGGGCAAGAGACCCAGTACTTC. It encodes CASSSSQTGQETQYF.

The rearrangement links TRBV6-4 to TRBJ1-1; possibly TRBD1 for D (6 bases). The V gene lost 3 bases and the J gene lost 0 bases, with 14 bases spanning the gap. From germline, CDR1 is MRHNA and CDR2 SNTAGT. The length of the CDR3 is 16 residues. The CDR3 sequence: CASSELTGWMNTEAFF. The CDR3 DNA follows: TGTGCCAGCAGTGAATTAACAGGGTGGATGAACACTGAAGCTTTCTTT.

This rearrangement joins TRBV10-1 to TRBJ1-1, with D maybe TRBD1 (6 bases). Germline CDR1 WNHNN, CDR2 SYGVQD (reference sequence). The CDR3 has 13 amino acids. Trimming cost V 4 bases and J 3 bases, with 9 bases left between them. The CDR3 protein is CASSGNRDTEAFF. Written as DNA, the CDR3 is TGCGCCAGCAGTGGCAACAGGGACACTGAAGCTTTCTTT.

The chain joins TRBV20-1 to TRBJ1-1; the D is unclear. Per germline, CDR1 DFQATT and CDR2 SNEGSKA (reference sequence). This CDR3 contains 11 residues. Trimming stripped 2 bases from V and 9 bases from J, with 10 bases between. The CDR3 loop reads CSARNMQKAFF. In DNA form, the CDR3 reads TGCAGTGCTAGAAACATGCAAAAAGCTTTCTTT.

The gene calls are TRBV5-4 and TRBJ2-1; D uncertain. The length of the CDR3 is 16 residues. Germline V lookup: CDR1 SGHNT, CDR2 YYREEE (reference sequence). V was clipped by 0 bases and J by 0 bases, with 10 bases between them. CDR3 loop: CASSLDAAGSYNEQFF. The CDR3 DNA reads TGTGCCAGCAGCTTGGATGCTGCCGGCTCCTACAATGAGCAGTTCTTC. Variable domain in full (rest from reference TRBV5-4 and TRBJ2-1): ETGVTQSPTHLIKTRGQQVTLRCSSQSGHNTVSWYQQALGQGPQFIFQYYREEENGRGNFPPRFSGLQFPNYSSELNVNALELDDSALYLCASSLDAAGSYNEQFFGPGTRLTVL.

This clone has a single count. The chain carries TRBV9 and TRBJ2-1; 13 bases match TRBD2. V dropped 0 bases and J dropped 1; count of bases not matched to a gene: 1. Germline V gives CDR1 SGDLS, CDR2 YYNGEE. The CDR3 covers 17 residues. The CDR3 spells CASSVGTSGGSYNEQFF. CDR3 DNA sequence: TGTGCCAGCAGCGTAGGGACTAGCGGGGGATCCTACAATGAGCAGTTCTTC.